This T cell receptor delta chain was sequenced during a study of γδ T cells in repeated Plasmodium falciparum infection. Overall study results and limits: Compared with Australian children, Malian Vdelta2-negative repertoires seemed more clonal, less diverse, less shared.

This clone appeared a few times. The antigen is not known. A far larger clone differs by one base, so this is likely a read error. Vgamma9/Vdelta2+ and Vdelta2-negative gammadelta T cells were flow-sorted from PBMC for bulk sequencing. CDR3 length: 16 amino acids. The V gene's germline CDR1 is TSWWSYY and CDR2 QGS. The V end was cut by 3 bases, the J end by 0 bases, with 14 bases between. TCRdb redid clone calling on the multiplex PCR reads using CATT. The table shows more than 70,000 delta-chain clones, with over 0.75% occurring only once. This chain uses TRDV1 with TRDJ1; D gene unclear. TCRdb lists no J gene, so it was determined here by aligning the DNA to germline. The source is a pool of human donors (malaria-infected and uninfected, not separated). Sequenced: gamma-delta T cells from blood. CDR3 in amino acids: CALGEHLSTYTDKLIF. In nucleotides, the CDR3 is TGTGCTCTTGGGGAGCACCTGTCTACTTACACCGATAAACTCATCTTT.